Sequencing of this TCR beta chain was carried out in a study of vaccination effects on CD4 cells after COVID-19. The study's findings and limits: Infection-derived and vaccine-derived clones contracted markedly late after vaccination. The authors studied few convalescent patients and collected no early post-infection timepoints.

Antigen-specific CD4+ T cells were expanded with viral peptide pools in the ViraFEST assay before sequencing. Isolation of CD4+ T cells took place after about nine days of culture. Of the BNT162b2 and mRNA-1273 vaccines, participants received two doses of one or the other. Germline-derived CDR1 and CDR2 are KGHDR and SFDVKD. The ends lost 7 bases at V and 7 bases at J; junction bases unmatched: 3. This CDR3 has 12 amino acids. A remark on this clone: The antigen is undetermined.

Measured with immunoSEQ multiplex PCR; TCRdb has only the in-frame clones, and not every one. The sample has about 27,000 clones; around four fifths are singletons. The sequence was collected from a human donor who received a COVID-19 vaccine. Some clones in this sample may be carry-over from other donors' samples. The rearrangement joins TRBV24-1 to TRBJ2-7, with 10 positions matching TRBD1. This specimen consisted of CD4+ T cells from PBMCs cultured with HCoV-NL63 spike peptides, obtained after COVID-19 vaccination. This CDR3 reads CATRDRGSEQYV. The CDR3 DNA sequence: TGTGCCACCAGGGACAGGGGGAGTGAGCAGTACGTC.